The rows below give T cell receptor beta chains drawn from one sample of a study of blood T cell repertoires in COVID-19. Method: immunoSEQ multiplex PCR; TCRdb's copy keeps in-frame clones and lacks some. There are 110,000 or so clones in the sample; 80% to 90% occur only once, and roughly 10% lies in the top ten. Sequenced sample: peripheral blood. The source is a woman in her 70s with acute or convalescent COVID-19. CDR3s include the opening cysteine and the closing phenylalanine or tryptophan. Each record gives: clone size, V gene, D gene, J gene, CDR3 DNA, CDR3 protein. A D gene is named only where the DNA matches it firmly. Clone size is stated in some rows and not others, as once, few, many or a class when expanded.

once	TRBV11-2	TRBD1	TRBJ1-3	TGTGCCAGCAGCTTCGGACAGGGAGCAGGAAACACCATATATTTT	CASSFGQGAGNTIYF
.	TRBV2	.	TRBJ1-4	TGTGCCAGCAGTCGTGCCAGGGGCTCTGCAACTAATGAAAAACTGTTTTTT	CASSRARGSATNEKLFF
.	TRBV6-5	.	TRBJ2-1	TGTGCCAGCAGTTACGGGCGATACAATGAGCAGTTCTTC	CASSYGRYNEQFF
.	TRBV5-1	.	TRBJ1-1	TGCGCCAGCAGCTTGGGAGGGGGCACTGAAGCTTTCTTT	CASSLGGGTEAFF
.	TRBV19	TRBD1	TRBJ1-1	TGTGCCAGTAGTATAGGGCAGGGGGCAGCTGAAGCTTTCTTT	CASSIGQGAAEAFF
.	TRBV5-1	TRBD2	TRBJ2-5	TGCGCCAGCAGCCGGGGACTAGCGGGAGAGACCCAGTACTTC	CASSRGLAGETQYF
.	TRBV6-5	.	TRBJ1-5	TGTGCCAGCAGTTACGGGGCTTCCAATCAGCCCCAGCATTTT	CASSYGASNQPQHF
.	TRBV6-2/TRBV6-3	.	TRBJ2-2	TGTGCCAGCAGTTCCGTAGGAGGGGCGAACACCGGGGAGCTGTTTTTT	CASSSVGGANTGELFF
.	TRBV12-3/TRBV12-4	.	TRBJ2-1	TGTGCCAGCAGTTTAGTGGGGCTTAATGAGCAGTTCTTC	CASSLVGLNEQFF
.	TRBV7-3	TRBD1	TRBJ2-1	TGTGCCAGCAGACAAGGACAGGGGGGGAGTGAGCAGTTCTTC	CASRQGQGGSEQFF
few	TRBV6-5	TRBD1	TRBJ1-2	TGTGCCAGCAGAGACTTTGACAGGGAGGTCTATGGCTACACCTTC	CASRDFDREVYGYTF
.	TRBV6-5	TRBD2	TRBJ2-5	TGTGCCAGCAGTTACTTTAGCGGGGGGCTCCAAGAGACCCAGTACTTC	CASSYFSGGLQETQYF
.	TRBV9	.	TRBJ1-5	TGTGCCAGCAGCTCCCTGGGGGGGGTCAATCAGCCCCAGCATTTT	CASSSLGGVNQPQHF
few	TRBV12-3/TRBV12-4	.	TRBJ1-6	TGTGCCAGCAGCTTCGGAGAGGATTCACCCCTCCACTTT	CASSFGEDSPLHF
.	TRBV5-1	.	TRBJ1-1	TGCGCCAGCAGCACCCTCGGGGTTAACACTGAAGCTTTCTTT	CASSTLGVNTEAFF
.	TRBV2	.	TRBJ1-2	TGTGCCAGCAGTGAGCAGCGCAGCTATGGCTACACCTTC	CASSEQRSYGYTF
.	TRBV6-6	.	TRBJ2-7	TGTGCCAGCAGTTACCTCCCCAGGGGCCACGAGCAGTACTTC	CASSYLPRGHEQYF
many	TRBV19	TRBD1	TRBJ1-5	TGTGCCAGTAGGACAGGGTTGGGCAATCAGCCCCAGCATTTT	CASRTGLGNQPQHF
once	TRBV2	.	TRBJ1-4	TGTGCCAGCACTCTACAGGGCCCTAATGAAAAACTGTTTTTT	CASTLQGPNEKLFF
.	TRBV7-2	.	TRBJ1-2	TGTGCCAGCAGCTTAAAGTTGGGGGGTAACTATGGCTACACCTTC	CASSLKLGGNYGYTF
.	TRBV5-1	.	TRBJ1-2	TGCGCCAGCAGCTTGCAGGGGAACTATGGCTACACCTTC	CASSLQGNYGYTF
.	TRBV6-1	.	TRBJ2-5	TGTGCCAGCAGTGACAATTTTGAGACCCAGTACTTC	CASSDNFETQYF
few	TRBV6-6	.	TRBJ2-1	TGTGCCAGCCGCCCAGGGCTAGGAAATGAGCAGTTCTTC	CASRPGLGNEQFF
.	TRBV2	.	TRBJ1-1	TGTGCCAGCAGTGACGTGGCGGAGAACACTGAAGCTTTCTTT	CASSDVAENTEAFF
.	TRBV27	TRBD2	TRBJ2-2	TGTGCCAGCAGTTTATCCTTAGCGGGAGCGAACACCGGGGAGCTGTTTTTT	CASSLSLAGANTGELFF
.	TRBV7-9	.	TRBJ2-7	TGTGCCAGCAGCTTAGCGTTGGGGACAACCCTGAGCTCCTACGAGCAGTACTTC	CASSLALGTTLSSYEQYF